This TCR beta chain appears in the sequencing data of a study of shared clonotypes between healthy human individuals. Study-wide results and limits: Only blood underwent sampling, and tissue repertoires likely differ. Rarefaction showed that sequencing of sorted subsets was incomplete (despite large depth).

The protocol was immunoSEQ multiplex PCR, while the TCRdb copy is restricted to in-frame clones and leaves out a portion. The sample includes roughly 640,000 clones, roughly 97% seen only once; the top ten take 0.057%. In regard to this clone: Its target is not known.

V trimming: 6 bases; J trimming: 4 bases; junction bases outside the gene matches: 10. The CDR3 has 15 amino acids. CDR1 and CDR2 from the germline V gene are MNHNS and SASEGT. The chain recombines TRBV6-1 with TRBJ2-7, with 9 bases aligning to TRBD2. The source material was naive CD4+ T cells sorted from blood. Specified subset: CD45RA+ positively selected. The receptor was derived from a woman aged 25 to 45 in good health. In DNA, the CDR3 is TGTGCCAGCAGGGAACGGCTAGCGGGGTCGTACGAGCAGTACTTC. It encodes CASRERLAGSYEQYF.